This section outlines one T cell receptor beta chain sequence together with its context. Its antigen remains unidentified. The sample holds no much larger clone one base away, and base qualities are not on file. Each collaborating institution followed its own protocols to collect whole blood in K2EDTA tubes. For TCRbeta analysis, collaborators shipped samples as frozen whole blood, isolated PBMCs, or DNA extracted from either of those sample types. This entry is derived from a study of blood T cell repertoires in COVID-19 (dated by TCRdb to about 2020). With respect to the entire study: Samples covering the acute and convalescent phases of COVID-19 were provided by collaborators in the United States, Italy and Spain. The dataset comprised deeply sampled blood TCRbeta repertoires from subjects exposed to, actively infected with, or recovered from COVID-19. Sample metadata almost always included a de-identified subject ID, COVID-19 status, age in years and sex. A freely available public database, intended as a resource for researchers studying the immune response to SARS-CoV-2, is where the repertoires were released. The samples were drawn from two sources: the first 160 participants of the ongoing ImmuneRACE study, and fewer than 1,500 subjects contributed by 6 global collaborators. Where HLA class I and class II types were available, the types were taken from metadata supplied by the sample provider, not from assay-based typing. The prospective study material was composed of cDNA or gDNA derived from T cells, B-cell-depleted T cells, or PBMCs. Study-level results and caveats: How much clinical and demographic metadata was included differed by source and by participant, and the metadata was provided uncurated.

The immunoSEQ Assay, a bias-controlled multiplex PCR, was used to amplify TCRbeta CDR3 regions from genomic DNA. The study's own analysis went as follows. The number of nucleated cells in each sample was estimated from the amplification of reference gene primers within the assay. To quantify the absolute abundance of each unique TCRbeta CDR3 rearrangement, sequence reads were collapsed and filtered. For each sample, productive Simpson clonality was calculated as the square root of Simpson's diversity index over productive rearrangements. TCRdb holds this immuneACCESS table with in-frame rearrangements only. Some clones are missing; in checked studies, unresolved V genes explain under half, and the rest has no known cause. V, J and clone size derive from that table, while D and trimming were established from the DNA sequence. The sample has tens of thousands of clones on record, 85% to 95% of them singletons. The top ten clones comprise less than 2.5% of the sample.

The germline V gene (reference sequence) sets CDR1 to SGHNT and CDR2 to YYREEE. Its CDR3 holds 17 amino acids, cysteine through phenylalanine. The read is trimmed to its CDR3 DNA, 51 bases read in frame from base 1. V is reduced by 3 bases and J by 6 bases, leaving a spacing of 24 bases between them. What was sequenced was peripheral blood. Rearrangement joined TRBV5-4 to TRBJ1-1; TRBD1 is perhaps the D gene, given 5 matching bases. The receptor was isolated from a human donor with active COVID-19. The donor label of this sample is uncertain. Here is the DNA: TGTGCCAGCAGCTGGGGGGAGGCCCCCCAGTCAAGGCCTGAAGCTTTCTTT. Its coded protein is CASSWGEAPQSRPEAFF.